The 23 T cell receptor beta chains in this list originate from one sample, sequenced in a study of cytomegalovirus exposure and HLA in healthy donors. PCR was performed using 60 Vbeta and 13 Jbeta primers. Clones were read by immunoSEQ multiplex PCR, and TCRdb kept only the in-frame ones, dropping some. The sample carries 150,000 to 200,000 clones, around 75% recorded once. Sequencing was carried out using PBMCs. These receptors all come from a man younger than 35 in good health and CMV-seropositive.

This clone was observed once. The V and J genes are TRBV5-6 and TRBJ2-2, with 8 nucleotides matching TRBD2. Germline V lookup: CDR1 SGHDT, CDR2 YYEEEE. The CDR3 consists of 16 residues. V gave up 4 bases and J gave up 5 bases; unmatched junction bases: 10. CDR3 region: CASSNPGGAATGELFF. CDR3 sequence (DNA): TGTGCCAGCAGCAACCCGGGGGGGGCGGCGACCGGGGAGCTGTTTTTT.

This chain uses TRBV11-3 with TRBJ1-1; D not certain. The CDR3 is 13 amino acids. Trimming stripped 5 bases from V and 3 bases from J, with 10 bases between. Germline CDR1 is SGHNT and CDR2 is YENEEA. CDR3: CASSPSPDTEAFF. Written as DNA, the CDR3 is TGTGCCAGCAGCCCGAGTCCGGACACTGAAGCTTTCTTT.

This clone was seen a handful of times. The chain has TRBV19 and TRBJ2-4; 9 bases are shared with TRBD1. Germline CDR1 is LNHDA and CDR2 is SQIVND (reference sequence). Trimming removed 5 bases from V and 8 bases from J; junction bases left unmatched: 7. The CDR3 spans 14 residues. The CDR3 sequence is CASSDRGNEDIQYF. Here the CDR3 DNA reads TGTGCCAGTAGTGACAGGGGGAATGAGGACATTCAGTACTTC.

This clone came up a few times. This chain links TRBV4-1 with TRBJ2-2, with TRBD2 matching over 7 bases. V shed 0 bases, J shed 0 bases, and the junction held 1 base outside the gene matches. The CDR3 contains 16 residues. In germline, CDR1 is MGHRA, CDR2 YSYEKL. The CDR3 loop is CASSQELAANTGELFF. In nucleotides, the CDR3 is TGCGCCAGCAGCCAAGAGCTAGCGGCGAACACCGGGGAGCTGTTTTTT.

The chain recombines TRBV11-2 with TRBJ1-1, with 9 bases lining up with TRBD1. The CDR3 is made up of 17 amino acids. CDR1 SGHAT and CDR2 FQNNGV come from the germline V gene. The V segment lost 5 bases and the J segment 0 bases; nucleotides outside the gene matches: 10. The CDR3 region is CASSPGGTGFMNTEAFF. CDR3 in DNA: TGTGCCAGCAGCCCGGGAGGGACAGGGTTCATGAACACTGAAGCTTTCTTT.

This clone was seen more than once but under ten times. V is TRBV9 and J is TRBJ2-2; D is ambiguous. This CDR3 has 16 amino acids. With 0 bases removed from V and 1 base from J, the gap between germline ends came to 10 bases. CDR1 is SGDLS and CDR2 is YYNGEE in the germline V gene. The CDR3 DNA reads TGTGCCAGCAGCGTAGCTACTGGGCAGAACACCGGGGAGCTGTTTTTT. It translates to CASSVATGQNTGELFF.

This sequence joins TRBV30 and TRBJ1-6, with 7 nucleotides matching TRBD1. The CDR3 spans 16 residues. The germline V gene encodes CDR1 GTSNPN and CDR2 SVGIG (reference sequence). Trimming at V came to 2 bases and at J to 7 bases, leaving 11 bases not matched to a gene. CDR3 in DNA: TGTGCCTGGAGTATAGGAGGGGGCACAAAAAATTCACCCCTCCACTTT. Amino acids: CAWSIGGGTKNSPLHF.

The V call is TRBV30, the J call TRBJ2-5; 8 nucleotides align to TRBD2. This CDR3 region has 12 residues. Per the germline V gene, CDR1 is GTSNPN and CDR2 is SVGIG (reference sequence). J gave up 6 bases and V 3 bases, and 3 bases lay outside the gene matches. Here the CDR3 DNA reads TGTGCCTGGAGCGGGGGGGGGAAGACCCAGTACTTC. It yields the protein CAWSGGGKTQYF.

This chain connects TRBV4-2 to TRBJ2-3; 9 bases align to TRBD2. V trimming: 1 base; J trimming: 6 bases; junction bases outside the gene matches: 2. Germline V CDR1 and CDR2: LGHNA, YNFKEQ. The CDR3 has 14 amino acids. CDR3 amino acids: CASSQGTSEDTQYF. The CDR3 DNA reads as TGTGCCAGCAGCCAAGGGACTAGCGAGGATACGCAGTATTTT.

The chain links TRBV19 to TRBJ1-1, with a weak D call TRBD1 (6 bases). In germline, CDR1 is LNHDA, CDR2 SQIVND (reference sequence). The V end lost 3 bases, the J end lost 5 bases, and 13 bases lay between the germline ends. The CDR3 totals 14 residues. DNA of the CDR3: TGTGCCAGTAGTATTCACAGGGAGAGGACTGAAGCTTTCTTT. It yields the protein CASSIHRERTEAFF.

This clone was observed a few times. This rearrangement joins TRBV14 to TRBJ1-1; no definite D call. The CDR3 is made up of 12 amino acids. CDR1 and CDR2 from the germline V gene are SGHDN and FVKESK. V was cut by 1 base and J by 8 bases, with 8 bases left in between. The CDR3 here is CASSQVGVEAFF. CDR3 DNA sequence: TGTGCCAGCAGCCAAGTGGGAGTCGAAGCTTTCTTT.

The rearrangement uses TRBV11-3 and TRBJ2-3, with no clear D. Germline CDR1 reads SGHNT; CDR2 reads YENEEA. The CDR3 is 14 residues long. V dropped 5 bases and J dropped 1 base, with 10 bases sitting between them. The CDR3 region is CASSPFEGTDTQYF. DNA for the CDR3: TGTGCCAGCAGCCCCTTTGAGGGCACAGATACGCAGTATTTT.

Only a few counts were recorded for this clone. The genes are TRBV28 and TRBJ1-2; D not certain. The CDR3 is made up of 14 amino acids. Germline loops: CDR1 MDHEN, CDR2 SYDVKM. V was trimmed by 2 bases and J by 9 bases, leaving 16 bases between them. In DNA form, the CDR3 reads TGTGCCAGCAGTTTACGAGGGATCCGGGATAGCTACACCTTC. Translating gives CASSLRGIRDSYTF.

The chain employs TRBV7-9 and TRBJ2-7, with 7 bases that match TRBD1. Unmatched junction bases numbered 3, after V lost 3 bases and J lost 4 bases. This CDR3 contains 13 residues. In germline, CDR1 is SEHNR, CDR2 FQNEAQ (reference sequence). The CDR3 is CASSFDRAYEQYV. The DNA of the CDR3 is TGTGCCAGCAGCTTCGACAGGGCTTACGAGCAGTACGTC.

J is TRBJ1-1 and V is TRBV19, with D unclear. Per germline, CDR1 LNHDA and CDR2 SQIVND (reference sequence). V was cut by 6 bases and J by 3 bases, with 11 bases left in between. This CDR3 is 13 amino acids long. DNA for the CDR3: TGTGCCAGTAGCCGAGACTGGGACACTGAAGCTTTCTTT. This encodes CASSRDWDTEAFF. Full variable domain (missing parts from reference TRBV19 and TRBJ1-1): DGGITQSPKYLFRKEGQNVTLSCEQNLNHDAMYWYRQDPGQGLRLIYYSQIVNDFQKGDIAEGYSVSREKKESFPLTVTSAQKNPTAFYLCASSRDWDTEAFFGQGTRLTVV.

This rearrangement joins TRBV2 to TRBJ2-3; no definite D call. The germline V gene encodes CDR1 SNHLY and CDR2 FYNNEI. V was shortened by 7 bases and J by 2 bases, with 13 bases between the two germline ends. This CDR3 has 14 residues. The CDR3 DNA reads TGTGCCAGCACGAGAGAACCGAACACAGATACGCAGTATTTT. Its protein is CASTREPNTDTQYF.

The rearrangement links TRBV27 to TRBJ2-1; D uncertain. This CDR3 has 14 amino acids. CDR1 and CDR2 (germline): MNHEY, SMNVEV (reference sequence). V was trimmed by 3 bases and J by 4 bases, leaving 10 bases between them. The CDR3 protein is CASSFPNSYNEQFF. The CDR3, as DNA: TGTGCCAGCAGTTTCCCGAACTCGTACAATGAGCAGTTCTTC.

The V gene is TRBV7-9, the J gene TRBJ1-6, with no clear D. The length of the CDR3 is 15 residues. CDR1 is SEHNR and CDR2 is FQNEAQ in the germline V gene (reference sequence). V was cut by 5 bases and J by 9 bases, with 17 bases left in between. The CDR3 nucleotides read TGTGCCAGCAGCCTCGCGGGTGGTATTGTTTCACCCCTCCACTTT. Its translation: CASSLAGGIVSPLHF.

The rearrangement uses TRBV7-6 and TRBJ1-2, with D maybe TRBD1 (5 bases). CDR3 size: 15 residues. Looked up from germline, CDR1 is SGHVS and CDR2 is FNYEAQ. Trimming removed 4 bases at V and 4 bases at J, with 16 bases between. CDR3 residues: CASSYRPTDPYGYTF. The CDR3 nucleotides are TGTGCCAGCAGCTATAGACCGACAGACCCCTATGGCTACACCTTC.

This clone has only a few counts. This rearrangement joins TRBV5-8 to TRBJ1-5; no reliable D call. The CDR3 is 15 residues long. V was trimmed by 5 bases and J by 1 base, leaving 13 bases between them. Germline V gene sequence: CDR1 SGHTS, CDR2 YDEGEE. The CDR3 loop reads CASRKSDTSNQPQHF. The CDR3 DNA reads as TGTGCCAGCAGGAAATCTGACACAAGCAATCAGCCCCAGCATTTT.

CDR3 DNA: TGTGCCAGCAGTACCGGGGGGCCCCAGCATTTT. Translation: CASSTGGPQHF. The V gene is TRBV6-1, the J gene TRBJ1-5; the D gene is possibly TRBD1 (5 bases). The V and J ends lost 5 bases and 9 bases respectively, with 8 bases between them. From germline, CDR1 is MNHNS and CDR2 SASEGT. This CDR3 contains 11 residues.

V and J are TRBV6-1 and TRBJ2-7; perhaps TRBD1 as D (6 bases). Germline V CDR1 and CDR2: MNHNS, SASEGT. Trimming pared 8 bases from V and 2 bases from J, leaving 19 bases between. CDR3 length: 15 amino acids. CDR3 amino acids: CASGSGESLPYEQYV. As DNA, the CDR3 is TGTGCCAGCGGGTCAGGGGAAAGTCTCCCCTACGAGCAGTACGTC.

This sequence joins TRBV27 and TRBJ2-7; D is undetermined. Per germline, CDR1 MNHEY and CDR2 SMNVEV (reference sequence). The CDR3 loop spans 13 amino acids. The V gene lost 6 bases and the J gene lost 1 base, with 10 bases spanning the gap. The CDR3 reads CASSPGGSYEQYV. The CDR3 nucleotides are TGTGCCAGCAGCCCCGGCGGTTCCTACGAGCAGTACGTC.